A single sample is the source of the 28 T cell receptor beta chains below, sequenced in a study of CD8+ T cells in alopecia areata. The treatment was: oral pan-JAK inhibitor, 5-10 mg twice daily. Extracted RNA was reverse transcribed into cDNA, the sequencing template. Using immunoSEQ multiplex PCR, the repertoire was profiled, and TCRdb retains in-frame clones only, with some absent. The sample has 200,000 to 250,000 clones, around 66% seen once. Sequencing used CD4+ T cells sorted from blood, obtained at week 4, from a patient treated with tofacitinib. The receptors were gathered from a human donor with alopecia areata.

The rearrangement uses TRBV5-1 and TRBJ2-5, with D perhaps being TRBD1 or TRBD2 (5 bases each). The CDR3 is 14 residues long. Looked up from germline, CDR1 is SGHRS and CDR2 is YFSETQ. Trimming took 3 bases from V and 0 from J, leaving 9 bases between them. Here the CDR3 reads CASSWDQYQETQYF. The CDR3, as DNA: TGCGCCAGCAGCTGGGACCAGTACCAAGAGACCCAGTACTTC.

This clone was recorded once. The V call is TRBV29-1, the J call TRBJ2-2, with 9 bases identical to TRBD2. CDR1 and CDR2 (germline): SQVTM, ANQGSEA. V was clipped by 6 bases and J by 8 bases; unmatched bases: 7. The CDR3 consists of 13 residues. The CDR3 coding sequence is TGCAGCGTAAGGGGACTAGCATCAGGGGAGCTGTTTTTT. Amino acids: CSVRGLASGELFF.

The chain recombines TRBV9 with TRBJ1-2; TRBD1 agrees at 9 bases. The CDR3 has 15 residues. The germline V gene encodes CDR1 SGDLS and CDR2 YYNGEE. Trimming cost V 4 bases and J 7 bases; bases outside gene matches: 11. The CDR3 spells CASSPQGTGYSGYTF. For the CDR3, the DNA is TGTGCCAGCAGCCCCCAGGGGACAGGGTACAGTGGCTACACCTTC.

This clone was observed a single time. The chain uses TRBV29-1 and TRBJ2-1, with D unresolved. This CDR3 contains 12 residues. The germline gives CDR1 SQVTM, CDR2 ANQGSEA. Trimming shortened V by 7 bases and J by 3 bases, and 10 bases separated the two germline ends. The CDR3 spells CSARTDYNEQFF. In DNA form, the CDR3 reads TGCAGCGCCCGGACGGACTACAATGAGCAGTTCTTC.

This clone has only a few counts. This chain joins TRBV29-1 and TRBJ1-1; TRBD1 might be the D (5 bases). Trimming shortened V by 7 bases and J by 1 base, and 13 bases separated the two germline ends. Germline V CDR1 and CDR2: SQVTM, ANQGSEA. This CDR3 is 13 amino acids long. The CDR3 DNA is TGCAGCGCCCTCCTGACAGAGAACACTGAAGCTTTCTTT. Amino acids: CSALLTENTEAFF.

The CDR3 loop is CAISDPRGGAYAAEAFF. CDR3 in DNA: TGTGCCATCAGTGACCCACGCGGGGGGGCATACGCGGCTGAAGCTTTCTTT. The rearrangement joins TRBV10-3 to TRBJ1-1, with D maybe TRBD1 (6 bases). V lost 3 bases to trimming and J lost 6 bases, with 23 bases between them. The CDR3 has 17 residues. Germline V gene sequence: CDR1 ENHRY, CDR2 SYGVKD.

This clone was observed a single time. The chain employs TRBV25-1 and TRBJ1-5, with unresolved D. The CDR3 spans 15 residues. The V end was cut by 5 bases, the J end by 3 bases, with 14 bases between. The germline V gene has CDR1 MGHDK and CDR2 SYGVNS. The CDR3 loop reads CASSSIEGVNQPQHF. The DNA for the CDR3 is TGTGCCAGCAGTTCGATTGAGGGCGTCAATCAGCCCCAGCATTTT.

This clone occurred once. The chain couples TRBV4-3 to TRBJ1-2, with a possible D match to TRBD1 (6 bases). Germline lookup yields CDR1 LGHNA and CDR2 YSLEER. The CDR3 is made up of 16 amino acids. Trimming removed 4 bases at V and 6 bases at J, with 21 bases between. The CDR3 sequence is CASSRVAGTRGDGYTF. The DNA of the CDR3 is TGCGCCAGCAGCCGGGTCGCTGGGACAAGAGGGGATGGCTACACCTTC.

This chain connects TRBV29-1 to TRBJ2-2, with D tentatively TRBD1 or TRBD2 (5 bases each). There are 13 residues in the CDR3. The V gene's germline CDR1 is SQVTM and CDR2 ANQGSEA. In DNA, the CDR3 is TGCACGGCCGAGGGGCTCTACACCGGGGAGCTGTTTTTT. This codes for CTAEGLYTGELFF.

This clone was seen more than once but under ten times. The V and J genes are TRBV5-1 and TRBJ2-6; D perhaps matches TRBD2 (6 bases). The length of the CDR3 is 17 residues. Trimming pared 0 bases from V and 0 bases from J, leaving 10 bases between. Germline V gene data show CDR1 as SGHRS and CDR2 as YFSETQ. CDR3 in DNA: TGCGCCAGCAGCTTGGGCGGGACCCACTCTGGGGCCAACGTCCTGACTTTC. Its translation: CASSLGGTHSGANVLTF. The full variable domain, completed using reference TRBV5-1 and TRBJ2-6, is KAGVTQTPRYLIKTRGQQVTLSCSPISGHRSVSWYQQTPGQGLQFLFEYFSETQRNKGNFPGRFSGRQFSNSRSEMNVSTLELGDSALYLCASSLGGTHSGANVLTFGAGSRLTVL.

The gene calls are TRBV9 and TRBJ2-1, with a tentative D call TRBD2 (6 bases). Germline CDR1 reads SGDLS; CDR2 reads YYNGEE. The CDR3 runs to 17 residues. The germline V and J ends were trimmed by 4 bases and 0 bases, with 17 bases remaining between them. CDR3 amino acids: CASSPVVAEPSYNEQFF. CDR3 DNA: TGTGCCAGCAGCCCCGTGGTAGCGGAACCCTCCTACAATGAGCAGTTCTTC.

Comments on this clone: Mismatch with germline at one junction end may stem from a read error. The V call is TRBV4-2, the J call TRBJ2-7; 7 bases agree with TRBD1. This CDR3 is 17 amino acids long. Germline CDR1 and CDR2: LGHNA and YNFKEQ. The CDR3 protein is CAGSQGRTGVQPYEQYF. CDR3 DNA sequence: TGTGCCGGCAGCCAAGGCAGAACAGGGGTACAGCCCTACGAGCAGTACTTC.

In nucleotides, the CDR3 is TGTGCCAGCAGCCAAGGACTAGCGGGGTACAATGAGCAGTTCTTC. Translation gives CASSQGLAGYNEQFF. This chain links TRBV4-2 with TRBJ2-1, with 11 bases matching TRBD2. Losses at the gene ends were 1 base for V and 4 bases for J; bases not matched to a gene: 0. Germline V gives CDR1 LGHNA, CDR2 YNFKEQ. This CDR3 is 15 amino acids long.

The chain employs TRBV29-1 and TRBJ1-1; D might be TRBD1 (6 bases). CDR1 is SQVTM, CDR2 ANQGSEA, per germline. V shed 4 bases and J shed 0 bases, with 12 bases lying between them. CDR3 length: 14 residues. CDR3 loop: CSVVVGGMNTEAFF. DNA of the CDR3: TGCAGCGTTGTGGTAGGGGGTATGAACACTGAAGCTTTCTTT.

The table lists this clone with a few counts. The V and J genes are TRBV18 and TRBJ2-2; D is possibly TRBD2 (6 bases). This CDR3 spans 15 amino acids. Germline V gives CDR1 KGHSH, CDR2 LQKENI. V lost 0 bases and J 6 bases, leaving 11 bases between the germline ends. CDR3 nucleotide sequence: TGTGCCAGCTCACCACCGGGACTCCTCGCCGGGGAGCTGTTTTTT. It translates to CASSPPGLLAGELFF.

V gene TRBV25-1 combines with J gene TRBJ2-5; 9 bases are a match to TRBD2. The V segment lost 8 bases and the J segment 5 bases; nucleotides outside the gene matches: 12. This CDR3 contains 15 residues. Looked up from germline, CDR1 is MGHDK and CDR2 is SYGVNS. CDR3 sequence (DNA): TGTGCCAGCGGGGGACTAGCACCCCCTCATGAGACCCAGTACTTC. Translation gives CASGGLAPPHETQYF.

Worth noting for this clone: The germline gene is not matched at one end of the junction; a read error may be the cause. The J gene is TRBJ1-1, the V gene TRBV11-2; D is uncertain. Germline CDR1 is SGHAT and CDR2 is FQNNGV. CDR3 length equals 13 residues. In DNA, the CDR3 is TGTGCCAGCAGCGGACCCGAGAGGGAACTGGTACTCTTT. Its protein product is CASSGPERELVLF. The variable domain in full, with the rest retrieved from reference TRBV11-2 and TRBJ1-1, is EAGVAQSPRYKIIEKRQSVAFWCNPISGHATLYWYQQILGQGPKLLIQFQNNGVVDDSQLPKDRFSAERLKGVDSTLKIQPAKLEDSAVYLCASSGPERELVLFGQGTRLTVV.

DNA for the CDR3: TGTGCCAGCAGTGAATTGAAATGGGGGGCGCGCAGCACAGATACGCAGTATTTT. Its translation is CASSELKWGARSTDTQYF. This chain joins TRBV25-1 and TRBJ2-3; D possibly uses TRBD1 or TRBD2 (6 bases each). Per germline, CDR1 MGHDK and CDR2 SYGVNS. Deletions cut 1 base from V and 0 bases from J, with 17 bases between. This CDR3 has 18 amino acids.

This clone was seen a few times. The CDR3 sequence is CASSSGGGTAYTEAFF. The CDR3 DNA is TGCGCCAGCAGCTCCGGGGGTGGGACGGCCTACACTGAAGCTTTCTTT. The gene calls are TRBV5-1 and TRBJ1-1; D perhaps matches TRBD1 (5 bases). Germline loops: CDR1 SGHRS, CDR2 YFSETQ. The CDR3 extends over 16 amino acids. Trimming cost V 3 bases and J 3 bases, with 18 bases left between them.

This clone occurred a few times. The rearrangement uses TRBV5-4 and TRBJ2-6, with a possible D match to TRBD1 (6 bases). The germline V and J ends were trimmed by 5 bases and 0 bases, with 6 bases remaining between them. The germline V gene has CDR1 SGHNT and CDR2 YYREEE (reference sequence). The length of the CDR3 is 14 residues. CDR3 amino acids: CASRTGSGANVLTF. In DNA, the CDR3 is TGTGCCAGCAGGACAGGCTCTGGGGCCAACGTCCTGACTTTC. Full variable domain (outside the CDR3, taken from reference TRBV5-4 and TRBJ2-6): ETGVTQSPTHLIKTRGQQVTLRCSSQSGHNTVSWYQQALGQGPQFIFQYYREEENGRGNFPPRFSGLQFPNYSSELNVNALELDDSALYLCASRTGSGANVLTFGAGSRLTVL.

This chain links TRBV30 with TRBJ1-5; D unresolved. The length of the CDR3 is 12 residues. Per germline, CDR1 GTSNPN and CDR2 SVGIG (reference sequence). Trimming removed 4 bases from V and 7 bases from J, with 11 bases in between. CDR3 in amino acids: CAWTLSGQPQHF. CDR3 bases: TGTGCCTGGACTTTATCTGGGCAGCCCCAGCATTTT.

This clone was recorded a few times. V usage is TRBV2 and J usage is TRBJ2-1, with D perhaps matching TRBD1 (6 bases). V shed 4 bases and J shed 9 bases, with 16 bases lying between them. This CDR3 region has 14 residues. CDR1 is SNHLY, CDR2 FYNNEI, per germline. CDR3 loop: CASSGLQGLGEQFF. In nucleotides, the CDR3 is TGTGCCAGCAGTGGTTTACAGGGTCTTGGTGAGCAGTTCTTC.

This clone was seen a few times. The chain is built from TRBV4-1 and TRBJ2-3, with TRBD1 matching over 10 bases. The CDR3 totals 17 residues. The germline gives CDR1 MGHRA, CDR2 YSYEKL. V shed 5 bases, J shed 5 bases, and the junction held 13 bases outside the gene matches. CDR3 in amino acids: CASSRGPGQGTGDTQYF. As DNA, the CDR3 is TGCGCCAGCAGCAGGGGCCCGGGACAGGGGACCGGAGATACGCAGTATTTT.

The chain is built from TRBV4-2 and TRBJ2-1; 10 bases are a match to TRBD2. The CDR3 extends over 16 amino acids. The germline CDR1 and CDR2 sequences are LGHNA and YNFKEQ. The J segment lost 7 bases and the V segment lost 0 bases, leaving 6 bases of the junction unmatched. The CDR3, as DNA: TGTGCCAGCAGCCAAGATCGGAGCGGGGGGGTGAATGAGCAGTTCTTC. Its protein product is CASSQDRSGGVNEQFF.

The J gene is TRBJ2-3, the V gene TRBV7-9, with D tentatively TRBD2 (5 bases). Germline loops: CDR1 SEHNR, CDR2 FQNEAQ (reference sequence). The V end lost 4 bases, the J end lost 6 bases, and 14 bases lay between the germline ends. The CDR3 contains 14 residues. In DNA, the CDR3 is TGTGCCAGCAGCTCCGGACTCCCCGGGGATACGCAGTATTTT. Residues: CASSSGLPGDTQYF.

J is TRBJ1-2 and V is TRBV4-2; 7 bases match TRBD1. The CDR3 spans 12 residues. The germline gives CDR1 LGHNA, CDR2 YNFKEQ. The J segment lost 14 bases and the V segment lost 1 base, leaving 7 bases of the junction unmatched. The CDR3 here is CASSQVDRERTF. The CDR3 nucleotides read TGTGCCAGCAGCCAAGTCGACAGGGAGAGGACCTTC.

This clone was recorded a few times. The chain carries TRBV4-1 and TRBJ2-7; D uncertain. Germline lookup yields CDR1 MGHRA and CDR2 YSYEKL. Trimming left V 0 bases short and J 7 bases short, with 16 bases between. The CDR3 has 15 residues. The CDR3 region has the DNA TGCGCCAGCAGCCAAGATCTAGGGCCAGTACGTGAGCAGTACTTC. This sequence encodes CASSQDLGPVREQYF.

In this sample, this clone turned up a few times. This sequence joins TRBV5-6 and TRBJ2-4; D gene unclear. With 3 bases removed from V and 4 bases from J, the gap between germline ends came to 11 bases. The V gene's germline CDR1 is SGHDT and CDR2 YYEEEE. CDR3 length: 14 amino acids. This CDR3 reads CASSSRLMKNIQYF. The CDR3 nucleotides read TGTGCCAGCAGCTCTCGACTCATGAAAAACATTCAGTACTTC. The full variable domain, completed using reference TRBV5-6 and TRBJ2-4, is DAGVTQSPTHLIKTRGQQVTLRCSPKSGHDTVSWYQQALGQGPQFIFQYYEEEERQRGNFPDRFSGHQFPNYSSELNVNALLLGDSALYLCASSSRLMKNIQYFGAGTRLSVL.